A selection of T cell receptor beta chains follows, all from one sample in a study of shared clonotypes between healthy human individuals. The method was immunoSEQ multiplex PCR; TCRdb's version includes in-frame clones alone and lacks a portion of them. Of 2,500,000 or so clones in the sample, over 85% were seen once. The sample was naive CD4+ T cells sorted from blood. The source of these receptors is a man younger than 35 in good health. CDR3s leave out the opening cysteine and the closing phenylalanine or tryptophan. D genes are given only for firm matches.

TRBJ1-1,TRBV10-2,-,ASSVLPAGGTEAF
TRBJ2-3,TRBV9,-,ASSVDRGRQDTQY
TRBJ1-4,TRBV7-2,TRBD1,ASSRDSLNEKLF
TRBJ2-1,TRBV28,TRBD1,ASSPGGQHNEQF
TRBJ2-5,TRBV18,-,ASSNINQETQY
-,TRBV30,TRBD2,AWSVLAGGEQY
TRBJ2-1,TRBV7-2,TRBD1,ASSLTGTGLVNEQF
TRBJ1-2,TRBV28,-,ATSRAERHGYT
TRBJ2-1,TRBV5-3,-,ARSSQGEDEQF
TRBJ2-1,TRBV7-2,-,ASSLSRPSLNEQF
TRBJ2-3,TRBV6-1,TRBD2,ASSELGGGSTDTQY
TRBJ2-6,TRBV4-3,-,ASSQETGTLNRGSANVLT
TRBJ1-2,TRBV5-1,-,ASSPLGQGYT
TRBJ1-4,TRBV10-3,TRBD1,AISESTGLNEKLF
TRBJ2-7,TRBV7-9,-,ASSLGPGAAYEQY
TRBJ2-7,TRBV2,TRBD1,ASSPDRGNYEQY
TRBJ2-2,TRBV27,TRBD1,ASSMDRGMGFLTGELF
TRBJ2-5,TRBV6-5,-,ASSQQETQY
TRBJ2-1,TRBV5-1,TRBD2,ASSLVGTSGYNEQF
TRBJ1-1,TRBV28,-,ASSFSGGRTEAF
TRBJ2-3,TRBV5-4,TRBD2,ASSYMVGGSSTDTQY
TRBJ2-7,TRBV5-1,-,ASSSGVFGYYEQY
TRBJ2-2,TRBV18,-,ASSKYRDGELF
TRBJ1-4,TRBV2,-,ASREESIDEKLF
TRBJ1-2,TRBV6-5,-,ASSYQGYGYT
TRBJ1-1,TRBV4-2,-,ASSPPVRGTEAF
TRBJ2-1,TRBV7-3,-,ASSPTTDHNEQF
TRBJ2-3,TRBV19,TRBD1,ASSITRDRGGGQY
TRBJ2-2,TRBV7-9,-,ASSSRDSERSGELF
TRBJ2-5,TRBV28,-,ASTGVGETQY
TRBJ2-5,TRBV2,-,ASRRTAYQETQY
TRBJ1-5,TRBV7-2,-,ASSLDSGGVFNQPQH
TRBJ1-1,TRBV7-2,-,ASSLTGGDTEAF
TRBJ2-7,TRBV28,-,ASYTPGGAHEQY
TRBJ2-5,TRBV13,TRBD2,ASSRSGGIYQETQY
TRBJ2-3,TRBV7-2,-,ASSSPGSSTDTQY
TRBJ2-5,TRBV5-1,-,ASSLTEETQY
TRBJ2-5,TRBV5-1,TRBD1,ASSLGWTGAGETQY
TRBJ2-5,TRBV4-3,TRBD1,ASSQDTQGAETQY
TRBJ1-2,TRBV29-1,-,SVAVSGLPGSMGYT
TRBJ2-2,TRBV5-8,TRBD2,ASSPSGGKNTGELF
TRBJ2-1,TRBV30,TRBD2,AWSKRGGFENEQF
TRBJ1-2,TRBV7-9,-,ASSLDQTGFVYGYT
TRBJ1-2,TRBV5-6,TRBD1,ASSSIIVKQGTVYGYT
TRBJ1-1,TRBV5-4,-,ASSSITGSYEAF
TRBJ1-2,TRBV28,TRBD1,ASRGQGVSNYGYT
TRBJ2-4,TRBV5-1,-,ASSLVEGFKNIQY
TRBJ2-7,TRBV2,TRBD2,ASRGTSGIGYEQY
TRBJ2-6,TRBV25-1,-,ASSEYISSGANVLT
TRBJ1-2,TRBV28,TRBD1,ASSSQDRASGYT
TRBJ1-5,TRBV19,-,ASTPNSNQPQH
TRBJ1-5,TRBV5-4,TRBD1,ASSLGGTGEQPQH
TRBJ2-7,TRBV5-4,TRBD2,ASSLGGGYEQY
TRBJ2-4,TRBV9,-,ASSVGDIQY
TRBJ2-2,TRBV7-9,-,ASSARTANTGELF
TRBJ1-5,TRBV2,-,ASSDTSQPQH